This T cell receptor (beta chain) was sequenced for a study of T cells in Graves' hyperthyroidism and ophthalmopathy. Findings and caveats of the study: Blood also held most thyroid clonotypes expanded beyond 0.001.

Regions amplified from RNA transcripts were the TCR beta CDR3 regions. A set of HTBI primers served as the primers for a first-round RT-PCR of the TCR CDR3. Each CDR3 protein gets one entry after TCRdb re-called the multiplex PCR reads with MiXCR. The data show 280,000 or so distinct CDR3 sequences, less than 30% seen once. This CDR3 has 15 residues. CDR1 and CDR2 from the germline V gene are MNHEY and SMNVEV (reference sequence). V lost 6 bases to trimming and J lost 3 bases, with 14 bases between them. This clonotype has at least ten counts. Its specificity is not known. The source is a man aged 40-49 years with Graves' hyperthyroidism that later progressed to Graves' ophthalmopathy. V is TRBV27 and J is TRBJ2-2, with a tentative D call TRBD2 (6 bases). Source material: blood. CDR3 in amino acids: CASRQGGLDTGELFF. The CDR3 bases are TGTGCCAGCAGACAAGGAGGGTTGGACACCGGGGAGCTGTTTTTT.